Shown below are 16 T cell receptor beta chains from a single sample sequenced in a study of PD-L1 blockade in urothelial cancer. Time point indicated: peripheral blood 6 weeks after treatment start. Sequencing used immunoSEQ multiplex PCR; TCRdb keeps in-frame clones, though not all of them. The sample has 35,000 or so clones; around four fifths are singletons. Here the sequenced sample was PBMCs, taken around atezolizumab (anti-PD-L1) treatment. All receptors come from a man aged 40-49 years with urothelial cancer.

The genes are TRBV6-6 and TRBJ2-2, with D possibly being TRBD2 (6 bases). The CDR3 runs 15 residues. V was shortened by 6 bases and J by 3 bases, with 14 bases between the two germline ends. CDR1 MNHNY and CDR2 SVGAGI come from the germline V gene (reference sequence). The CDR3 DNA sequence: TGTGCCAGCAGACCTTCCCGGGACTACACCGGGGAGCTGTTTTTT. Protein sequence: CASRPSRDYTGELFF.

The V and J genes are TRBV30 and TRBJ1-5; 9 nucleotides agree with TRBD1. Germline V CDR1 and CDR2: GTSNPN, SVGIG (reference sequence). This CDR3 has 15 amino acids. J was trimmed by 5 bases and V by 0 bases; bases with no gene match: 5. Here the CDR3 reads CAWSVDGTGYQPQHF. CDR3 nucleotides: TGTGCCTGGAGTGTAGACGGGACAGGGTATCAGCCCCAGCATTTT.

The rearrangement links TRBV4-1 to TRBJ2-1; D possibly corresponds to TRBD2 (6 bases). The CDR3 is made up of 16 amino acids. The germline V gene has CDR1 MGHRA and CDR2 YSYEKL. Trimming removed 1 base from V and 2 bases from J, with 12 bases in between. The CDR3 region is CASSQGAGRTYNEQFF. DNA for the CDR3: TGCGCCAGCAGCCAAGGGGCGGGACGAACCTACAATGAGCAGTTCTTC.

In its sample, this clone was seen a few times. The chain has TRBV28 and TRBJ1-2; TRBD1 matches at 7 bases. Germline CDR1 and CDR2: MDHEN and SYDVKM. This CDR3 spans 16 amino acids. V was pared by 6 bases and J by 8 bases, with 18 bases of the junction left unmatched. This chain's CDR3 is CASREGGRWDQRGYTF. CDR3 sequence (DNA): TGTGCCAGCAGGGAAGGGGGCCGGTGGGACCAACGGGGCTACACCTTC.

The chain combines TRBV15 with TRBJ2-5, with 9 bases aligning to TRBD1. With 0 bases clipped from V and 5 bases from J, the junction kept 4 bases outside the gene matches. This CDR3 has 15 residues. Germline V lookup: CDR1 LNHNV, CDR2 YYDKDF (reference sequence). Here the CDR3 DNA reads TGTGCCACCAGCAGAGATACAGGGGGCGATGAGACCCAGTACTTC. Translated, it gives CATSRDTGGDETQYF.

The chain joins TRBV7-2 to TRBJ1-5; 11 bases are shared with TRBD1. V was clipped by 5 bases and J by 5 bases; unmatched bases: 5. Per germline, CDR1 SGHTA and CDR2 FQGNSA. The CDR3 spans 15 residues. CDR3 region: CASSQGTGGHQPQHF. DNA for the CDR3: TGTGCCAGCAGCCAAGGGACAGGGGGACATCAGCCCCAGCATTTT.

V and J are TRBV19 and TRBJ1-4; tentatively, D is TRBD1 (5 bases). Germline V CDR1 and CDR2: LNHDA, SQIVND (reference sequence). V lost 2 bases and J lost 8, with 12 bases in between. The CDR3 spans 14 residues. The CDR3 spells CASSIIGDDEKLFF. In DNA, the CDR3 is TGTGCCAGTAGTATAATAGGGGATGACGAAAAACTGTTTTTT.

The DNA of the CDR3 is TGTGCCAGCAGCTTGGAGGGGGGGGCCTCCTACAATGAGCAGTTCTTC. Its translation: CASSLEGGASYNEQFF. The rearrangement joins TRBV11-3 to TRBJ2-1; D is perhaps TRBD2 (7 bases). CDR1 SGHNT and CDR2 YENEEA come from the germline V gene. The CDR3 spans 16 residues. V was shortened by 3 bases and J by 0 bases, with 12 bases between the two germline ends.

This sequence joins TRBV19 and TRBJ2-7, with 9 nucleotides matching TRBD1. The length of the CDR3 is 15 residues. Looked up from germline, CDR1 is LNHDA and CDR2 is SQIVND (reference sequence). V lost 2 bases, J lost 4 bases, and 6 bases stayed unmatched. Written as DNA, the CDR3 is TGTGCCAGTAGTATAATGGACAGGGGAGGGTACGAGCAGTACTTC. It translates to CASSIMDRGGYEQYF.

V and J are TRBV11-1 and TRBJ1-2; 7 nucleotides line up with TRBD1. This CDR3 has 14 amino acids. The J segment lost 8 bases and the V segment lost 6 bases, leaving 12 bases of the junction unmatched. Germline assignment: CDR1 SGHAT and CDR2 FQDESV (reference sequence). The CDR3 is CASSTGTAAQGYTF. CDR3 bases: TGTGCCAGCAGTACCGGGACAGCCGCCCAAGGCTACACCTTC.

This clone has just one count. The chain couples TRBV9 to TRBJ2-2; D possibly corresponds to TRBD1 (6 bases). V was cut by 4 bases and J by 1 base, with 14 bases left in between. This CDR3 has 16 amino acids. Germline V CDR1 and CDR2: SGDLS, YYNGEE. The CDR3 spells CASSPDSHWNTGELFF. CDR3 bases: TGTGCCAGCAGCCCGGACAGTCATTGGAACACCGGGGAGCTGTTTTTT.

This rearrangement joins TRBV15 to TRBJ2-7; TRBD1 might be the D (5 bases). Trimming removed 5 bases at V and 1 base at J, with 15 bases between. Germline CDR1 reads LNHNV; CDR2 reads YYDKDF (reference sequence). The CDR3 is 15 residues long. CDR3 bases: TGTGCCACCAGCCCTAAGGGGTCGGTATCCTACGAGCAGTACTTC. Protein: CATSPKGSVSYEQYF. Variable domain in full (rest from reference TRBV15 and TRBJ2-7): DAMVIQNPRYQVTQFGKPVTLSCSQTLNHNVMYWYQQKSSQAPKLLFHYYDKDFNNEADTPDNFQSRRPNTSFCFLDIRSPGLGDTAMYLCATSPKGSVSYEQYFGPGTRLTVT.

This clone was seen more than once but under ten times. The J gene is TRBJ1-3, the V gene TRBV7-6, with 9 bases that match TRBD1. Unmatched junction bases numbered 7, after V lost 4 bases and J lost 6 bases. Germline V gene data show CDR1 as SGHVS and CDR2 as FNYEAQ. This CDR3 has 15 amino acids. The DNA for the CDR3 is TGTGCCAGCAGCTCTCCGGACAGGGGCGAAAACACCATATATTTT. It codes for CASSSPDRGENTIYF.

This clone was observed a single time. In DNA form, the CDR3 reads TGTGCCAGTAGTAGCGACAGGGTTGGCTACACCTTC. Translated, it gives CASSSDRVGYTF. The chain is built from TRBV19 and TRBJ1-2; 7 nucleotides align to TRBD1. Germline V gene lookup returns CDR1 LNHDA and CDR2 SQIVND (reference sequence). This CDR3 comprises 12 residues. V shed 4 bases and J 7 bases; nucleotides not matched to a gene: 3.

The V gene is TRBV23-1, the J gene TRBJ1-2; possibly TRBD1 for D (6 bases). TRBV23-1 has ORF status, its function being uncertain. The CDR3 loop spans 13 amino acids. V lost 3 bases and J lost 7, with 12 bases in between. The CDR3 spells CASSHGQYSGYTF. For the CDR3, the DNA is TGCGCCAGCAGTCACGGACAGTATTCTGGCTACACCTTC.

This clone is labeled as medium-sized. The chain has TRBV28 and TRBJ1-2; D might be TRBD1 (6 bases). The CDR3 runs to 16 residues. V was cut by 7 bases and J by 5 bases, with 23 bases left in between. The germline CDR1 and CDR2 sequences are MDHEN and SYDVKM. As DNA, the CDR3 is TGTGCCAGCACTACCTGGGGGGGCGTTTCAGGGTATGGCTACACCTTC. As protein: CASTTWGGVSGYGYTF.